This T cell receptor beta chain was observed in a study of cytomegalovirus exposure and HLA in healthy donors. The PCR contained 60 Vbeta and 13 Jbeta primers. Sequenced by immunoSEQ multiplex PCR; TCRdb stores in-frame clones only, minus some. The sample includes about 190,000 clones, more than 70% seen only once; the top ten take over 4%. Notes on the study in general: 150 to 200 TCR beta chains were listed as cytomegalovirus-associated. It was taken for granted in presence/absence analyses that sequencing depth across donors was roughly uniform. When analyzed later, a missense DCLRE1C variant was found to be linked to TCR beta V- and J-gene trimming.

The CDR3 has 14 residues. Germline CDR1 reads SGHRS; CDR2 reads YFSETQ. V lost 3 bases to trimming and J lost 4 bases; unmatched junction nucleotides: 5. Nominally healthy donors were sampled, though unrecorded immune exposures were likely. In the case of this clone: No antigen is known for it.

Material for sequencing was PBMCs. The sequence was collected from a man in his thirties or forties in good health and CMV-seropositive. This chain uses TRBV5-1 with TRBJ1-1; 8 bases match TRBD1. The CDR3 coding sequence is TGCGCCAGCAGCTCCGGACAGGGAGGCACTGAAGCTTTCTTT. This encodes CASSSGQGGTEAFF.